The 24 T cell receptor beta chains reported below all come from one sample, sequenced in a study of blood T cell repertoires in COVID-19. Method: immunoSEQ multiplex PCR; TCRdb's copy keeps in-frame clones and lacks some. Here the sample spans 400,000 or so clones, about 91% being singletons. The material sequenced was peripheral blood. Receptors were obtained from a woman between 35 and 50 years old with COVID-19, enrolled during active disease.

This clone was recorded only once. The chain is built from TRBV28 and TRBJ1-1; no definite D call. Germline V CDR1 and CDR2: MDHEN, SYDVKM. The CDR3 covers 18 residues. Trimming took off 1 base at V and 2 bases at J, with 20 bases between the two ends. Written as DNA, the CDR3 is TGTGCCAGCAGTTTATCCCTCCTTGGGTTGAGACTAAACACTGAAGCTTTCTTT. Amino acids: CASSLSLLGLRLNTEAFF.

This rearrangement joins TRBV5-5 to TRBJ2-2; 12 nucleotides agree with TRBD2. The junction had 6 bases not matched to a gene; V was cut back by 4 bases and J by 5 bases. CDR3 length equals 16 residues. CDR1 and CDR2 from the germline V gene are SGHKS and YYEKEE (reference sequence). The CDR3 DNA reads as TGTGCCAGCAGCCTCCGACTAGCGGGAGCAACCGGGGAGCTGTTTTTT. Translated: CASSLRLAGATGELFF.

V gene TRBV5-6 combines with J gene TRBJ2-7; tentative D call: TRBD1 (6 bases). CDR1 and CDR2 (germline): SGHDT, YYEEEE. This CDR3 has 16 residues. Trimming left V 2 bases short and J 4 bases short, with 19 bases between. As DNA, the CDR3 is TGTGCCAGCAGCTTAGAACCCTGGACAGTTAATTACGAGCAGTACTTC. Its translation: CASSLEPWTVNYEQYF.

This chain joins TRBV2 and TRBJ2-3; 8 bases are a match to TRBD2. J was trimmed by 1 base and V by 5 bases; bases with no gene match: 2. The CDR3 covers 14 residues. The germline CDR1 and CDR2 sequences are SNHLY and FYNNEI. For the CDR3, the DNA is TGTGCCAGCAGTCCCGGGGGGGGCACAGATACGCAGTATTTT. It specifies CASSPGGGTDTQYF.

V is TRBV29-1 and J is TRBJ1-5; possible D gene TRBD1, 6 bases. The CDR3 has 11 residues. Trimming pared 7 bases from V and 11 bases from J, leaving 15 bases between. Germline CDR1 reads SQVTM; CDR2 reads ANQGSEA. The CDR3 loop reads CSAGEGGAQHF. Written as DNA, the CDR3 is TGCAGCGCAGGGGAGGGGGGAGCCCAGCATTTT.

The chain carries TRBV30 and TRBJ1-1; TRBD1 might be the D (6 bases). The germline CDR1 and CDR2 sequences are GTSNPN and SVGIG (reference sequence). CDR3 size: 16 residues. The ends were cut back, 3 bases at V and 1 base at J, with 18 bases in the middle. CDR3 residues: CAWRDWGNRENTEAFF. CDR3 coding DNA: TGTGCCTGGAGGGATTGGGGAAACAGGGAGAACACTGAAGCTTTCTTT.

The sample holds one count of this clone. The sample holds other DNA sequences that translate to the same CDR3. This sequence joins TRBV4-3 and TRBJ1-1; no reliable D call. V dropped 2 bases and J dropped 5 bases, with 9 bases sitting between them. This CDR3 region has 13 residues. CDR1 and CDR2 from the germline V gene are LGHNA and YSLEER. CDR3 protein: CASSQKRGTEAFF. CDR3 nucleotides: TGCGCCAGCAGCCAAAAGAGAGGGACTGAAGCTTTCTTT.

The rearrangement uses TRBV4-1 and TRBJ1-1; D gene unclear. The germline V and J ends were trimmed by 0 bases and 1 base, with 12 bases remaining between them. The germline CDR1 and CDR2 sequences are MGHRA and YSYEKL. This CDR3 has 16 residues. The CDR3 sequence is CASSQELTRQNTEAFF. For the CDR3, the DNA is TGCGCCAGCAGCCAAGAACTTACCAGGCAGAACACTGAAGCTTTCTTT.

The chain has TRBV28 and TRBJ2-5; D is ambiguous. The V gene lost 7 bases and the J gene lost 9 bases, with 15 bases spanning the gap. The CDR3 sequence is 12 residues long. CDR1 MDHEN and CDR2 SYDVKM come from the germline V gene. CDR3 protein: CASTSFRYPQYF. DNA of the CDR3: TGTGCCAGCACCAGTTTCAGGTATCCCCAGTACTTC.

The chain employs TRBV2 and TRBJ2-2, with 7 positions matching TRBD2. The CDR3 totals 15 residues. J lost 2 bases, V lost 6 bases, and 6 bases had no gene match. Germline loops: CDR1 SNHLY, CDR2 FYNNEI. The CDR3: CASRAGTTNTGELFF. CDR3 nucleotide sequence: TGTGCCAGCAGAGCCGGGACTACTAACACCGGGGAGCTGTTTTTT.

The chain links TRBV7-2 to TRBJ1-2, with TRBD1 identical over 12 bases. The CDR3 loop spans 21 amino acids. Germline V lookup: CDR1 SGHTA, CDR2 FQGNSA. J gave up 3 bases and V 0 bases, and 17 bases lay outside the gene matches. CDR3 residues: CASSLARFLGDRGPGDYGYTF. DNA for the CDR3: TGTGCCAGCAGCTTAGCGAGGTTTTTGGGGGACAGGGGGCCAGGCGACTATGGCTACACCTTC.

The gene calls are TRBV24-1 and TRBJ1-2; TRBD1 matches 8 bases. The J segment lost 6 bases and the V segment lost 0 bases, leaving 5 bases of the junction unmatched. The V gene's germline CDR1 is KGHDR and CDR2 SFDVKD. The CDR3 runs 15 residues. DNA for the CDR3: TGTGCCACCAGTGATTTGAATCAGGGGGCGGATGGCTACACCTTC. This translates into CATSDLNQGADGYTF.

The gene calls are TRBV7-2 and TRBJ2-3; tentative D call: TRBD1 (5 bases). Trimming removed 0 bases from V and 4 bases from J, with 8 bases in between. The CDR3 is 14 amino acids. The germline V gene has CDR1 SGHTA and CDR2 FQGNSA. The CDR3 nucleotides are TGTGCCAGCAGCTTAGCACAGGCCCCAGATACGCAGTATTTT. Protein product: CASSLAQAPDTQYF.

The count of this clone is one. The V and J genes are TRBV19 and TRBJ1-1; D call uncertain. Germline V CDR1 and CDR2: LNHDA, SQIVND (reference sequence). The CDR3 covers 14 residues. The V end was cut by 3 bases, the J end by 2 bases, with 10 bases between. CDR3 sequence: CASSINRYNTEAFF. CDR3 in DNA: TGTGCCAGTAGTATTAACAGATACAACACTGAAGCTTTCTTT.

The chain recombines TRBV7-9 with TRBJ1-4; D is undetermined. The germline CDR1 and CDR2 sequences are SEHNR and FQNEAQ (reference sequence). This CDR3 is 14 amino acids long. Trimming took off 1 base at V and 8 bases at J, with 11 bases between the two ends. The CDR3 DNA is TGTGCCAGCAGCTTAGGGAGGGCGGGGGAAAAACTGTTTTTT. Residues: CASSLGRAGEKLFF.

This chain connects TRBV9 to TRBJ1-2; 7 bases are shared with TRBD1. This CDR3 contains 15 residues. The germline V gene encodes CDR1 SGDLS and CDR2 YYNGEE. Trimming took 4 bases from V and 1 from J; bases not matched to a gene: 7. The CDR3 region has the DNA TGTGCCAGCAGCTCCCGGACAGGAGTTAACTATGGCTACACCTTC. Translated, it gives CASSSRTGVNYGYTF.

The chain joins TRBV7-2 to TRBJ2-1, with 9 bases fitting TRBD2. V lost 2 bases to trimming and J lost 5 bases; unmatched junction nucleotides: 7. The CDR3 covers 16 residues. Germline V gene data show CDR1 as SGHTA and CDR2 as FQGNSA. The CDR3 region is CASSLRPASGDNEQFF. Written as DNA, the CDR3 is TGTGCCAGCAGCTTACGGCCAGCTAGCGGGGACAATGAGCAGTTCTTC.

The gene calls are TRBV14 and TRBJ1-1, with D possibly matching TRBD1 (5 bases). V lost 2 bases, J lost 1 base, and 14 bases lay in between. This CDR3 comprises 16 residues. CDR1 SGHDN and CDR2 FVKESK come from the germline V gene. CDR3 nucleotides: TGTGCCAGCAGCCAACCGGGACTGACTAGGAACACTGAAGCTTTCTTT. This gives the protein CASSQPGLTRNTEAFF.

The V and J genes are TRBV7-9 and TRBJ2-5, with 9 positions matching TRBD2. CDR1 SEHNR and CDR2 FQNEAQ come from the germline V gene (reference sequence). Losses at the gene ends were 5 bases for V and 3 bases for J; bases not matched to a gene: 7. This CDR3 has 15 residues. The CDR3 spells CASSPGLAGKETQYF. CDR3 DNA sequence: TGTGCCAGCAGCCCGGGGCTAGCGGGAAAAGAGACCCAGTACTTC. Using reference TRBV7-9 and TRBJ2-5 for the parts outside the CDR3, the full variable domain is DTGVSQNPRHKITKRGQNVTFRCDPISEHNRLYWYRQTLGQGPEFLTYFQNEAQLEKSRLLSDRFSAERPKGSFSTLEIQRTEQGDSAMYLCASSPGLAGKETQYFGPGTRLLVL.

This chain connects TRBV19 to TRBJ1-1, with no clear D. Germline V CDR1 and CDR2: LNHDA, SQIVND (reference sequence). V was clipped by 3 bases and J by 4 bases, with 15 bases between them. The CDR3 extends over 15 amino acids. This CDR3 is CASSIPRAGSTEAFF. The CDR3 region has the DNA TGTGCCAGTAGTATCCCGCGCGCGGGGAGCACTGAAGCTTTCTTT.

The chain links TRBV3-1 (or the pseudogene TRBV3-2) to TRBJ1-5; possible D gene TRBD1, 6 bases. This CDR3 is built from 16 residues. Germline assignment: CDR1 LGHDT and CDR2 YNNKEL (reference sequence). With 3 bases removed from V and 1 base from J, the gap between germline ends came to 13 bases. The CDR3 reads CASSQVGTRSNQPQHF. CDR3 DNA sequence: TGTGCCAGCAGCCAGGTGGGGACACGAAGCAATCAGCCCCAGCATTTT.

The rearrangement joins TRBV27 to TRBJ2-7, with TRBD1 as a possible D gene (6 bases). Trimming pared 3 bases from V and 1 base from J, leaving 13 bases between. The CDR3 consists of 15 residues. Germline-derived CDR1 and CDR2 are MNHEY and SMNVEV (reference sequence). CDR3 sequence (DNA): TGTGCCAGCAGTTTCACCTCCCAGGGGTCCTACGAGCAGTACTTC. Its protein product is CASSFTSQGSYEQYF.

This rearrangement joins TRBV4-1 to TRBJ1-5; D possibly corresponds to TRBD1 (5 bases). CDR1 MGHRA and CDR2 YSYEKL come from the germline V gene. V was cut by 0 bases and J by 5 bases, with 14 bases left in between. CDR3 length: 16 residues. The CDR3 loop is CASSQDLQGSHQPQHF. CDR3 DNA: TGCGCCAGCAGCCAAGATCTTCAGGGATCTCATCAGCCCCAGCATTTT.

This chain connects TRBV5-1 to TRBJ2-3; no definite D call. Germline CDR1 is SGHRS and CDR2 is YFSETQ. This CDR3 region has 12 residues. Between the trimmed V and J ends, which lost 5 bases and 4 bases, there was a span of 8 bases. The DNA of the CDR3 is TGCGCCAGCAGTCCCGAGGCAGATACGCAGTATTTT. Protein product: CASSPEADTQYF.